This TCR beta chain comes out of a study of cytomegalovirus exposure and HLA in healthy donors. In regard to this clone: Its antigen is as yet unknown.

The method was immunoSEQ multiplex PCR; TCRdb's version includes in-frame clones alone and lacks a portion of them. The sample shows more than 300,000 clones, 86% of them seen only once. The study, taken as a whole, reports: It was found in a later analysis that first-cohort TCR clusters tended to co-occur in the 120 validation repertoires. Most TCR sequences were rare, but some public TCRs occurred in many donors.

The germline V gene encodes CDR1 LGHNA and CDR2 YNFKEQ. V lost 0 bases, J lost 1 base, and 7 bases stayed unmatched. The CDR3 contains 17 residues. This sequence originates from a woman aged 18-35 years in good health and CMV-seronegative. The material sequenced was PBMCs. The V gene is TRBV4-2, the J gene TRBJ2-3, with 7 bases that match TRBD2. DNA for the CDR3: TGTGCCAGCAGCCAAGATAAGTGGGACTACGGCACAGATACGCAGTATTTT. Its translation is CASSQDKWDYGTDTQYF.